Shown below are 24 T cell receptor beta chains from a single sample sequenced in a study of T cell responses to AZD1222 COVID-19 vaccine. Profiled with immunoSEQ multiplex PCR; TCRdb holds only in-frame clones, not every one. The sample yields some 110,000 clones, about 86% seen once. The sample in question was peripheral blood, obtained 28 days after the second AZD1222 dose. Every receptor here comes from an adult who received the AZD1222 COVID-19 vaccine.

This chain joins TRBV30 and TRBJ1-2, with 8 bases lining up with TRBD1. The CDR3 contains 15 residues. CDR1 is GTSNPN and CDR2 is SVGIG in the germline V gene (reference sequence). The V gene end was trimmed by 2 bases and the J gene end by 4 bases; junction bases not matched to a gene: 9. Written as DNA, the CDR3 is TGTGCCTGGAGTTCGCCACAGGGGGGGACCTATGGCTACACCTTC. Translation: CAWSSPQGGTYGYTF.

The CDR3 loop is CASSIVQEGGPSQHF. CDR3 sequence (DNA): TGTGCCAGTAGTATTGTTCAGGAGGGGGGCCCGTCCCAGCATTTT. This chain uses TRBV19 with TRBJ1-5, with D possibly TRBD1 on 6 matching bases. Germline CDR1 is LNHDA and CDR2 is SQIVND (reference sequence). V was trimmed by 3 bases and J by 11 bases, leaving 20 bases between them. The CDR3 is made up of 15 amino acids.

V and J are TRBV7-9 and TRBJ2-2; TRBD2 aligns across 8 bases. The CDR3 length is 16 residues. Germline CDR1 is SEHNR and CDR2 is FQNEAQ (reference sequence). Germline trimming cut 5 bases from V and 7 bases from J; bases unmatched to any gene: 12. CDR3 region: CASSPPHGLAGGELFF. The CDR3 nucleotides are TGTGCCAGCAGCCCTCCCCACGGACTAGCTGGCGGGGAGCTGTTTTTT.

The chain uses TRBV7-8 and TRBJ1-6, with D hard to call. Per the germline V gene, CDR1 is SGHVS and CDR2 is FQNEAQ. V lost 5 bases, J lost 0 bases, and 20 bases lay in between. The CDR3 extends over 19 amino acids. The CDR3 coding sequence is TGTGCCAGCAGCCCACGAATCCGGATGCAGAGCTCCTATAATTCACCCCTCCACTTT. Encoded protein: CASSPRIRMQSSYNSPLHF.

The chain couples TRBV4-3 to TRBJ1-4; no definite D call. The CDR3 loop spans 15 amino acids. The germline V gene has CDR1 LGHNA and CDR2 YSLEER. Trimming took 1 base from V and 7 from J, leaving 13 bases between them. The CDR3 protein is CASSQGGMVSEKLFF. The DNA for the CDR3 is TGCGCCAGCAGCCAAGGCGGTATGGTTTCTGAAAAACTGTTTTTT.

The V gene is TRBV4-1, the J gene TRBJ2-2; possibly TRBD1 for D (6 bases). The CDR3 is 15 amino acids. V was pared by 0 bases and J by 3 bases, with 8 bases between. Germline V gives CDR1 MGHRA, CDR2 YSYEKL. Here the CDR3 reads CASSQEGGYTGELFF. The CDR3 DNA reads TGCGCCAGCAGCCAAGAAGGGGGATACACCGGGGAGCTGTTTTTT.

The chain is built from TRBV27 and TRBJ2-2; D uncertain. The germline CDR1 and CDR2 sequences are MNHEY and SMNVEV (reference sequence). Deletions cut 6 bases from V and 2 bases from J, with 7 bases between. This CDR3 region has 13 residues. This CDR3 reads CASRPRNTGELFF. DNA for the CDR3: TGTGCCAGCAGACCTCGTAACACCGGGGAGCTGTTTTTT.

J is TRBJ1-5 and V is TRBV7-8; 7 nucleotides line up with TRBD1. This CDR3 is 16 amino acids long. Germline lookup yields CDR1 SGHVS and CDR2 FQNEAQ. V shed 1 base, J shed 6 bases, and the junction held 9 bases outside the gene matches. The CDR3 DNA sequence: TGTGCCAGCAGCTTAGATGTAGGGGGCGCGCCTCAGCCCCAGCATTTT. Amino acid sequence: CASSLDVGGAPQPQHF.

This clone was observed once. The J gene is TRBJ2-2, the V gene TRBV25-1, with 9 bases lining up with TRBD1. The germline V gene encodes CDR1 MGHDK and CDR2 SYGVNS. The CDR3 is made up of 15 amino acids. The trim removed 6 bases at V and 4 bases at J, leaving 6 bases unmatched. Here the CDR3 DNA reads TGTGCCAGCAGGCAGACAGGGGGATTCACCGGGGAGCTGTTTTTT. It specifies CASRQTGGFTGELFF.

This clone came up once. The chain has TRBV5-4 and TRBJ2-1; TRBD2 might be the D (6 bases). Trimming removed 1 base from V and 2 bases from J, with 10 bases in between. Germline CDR1 SGHNT, CDR2 YYREEE (reference sequence). This CDR3 is built from 15 residues. The CDR3 DNA reads as TGTGCCAGCAGCTTGCCTAGCGCGACCTACAATGAGCAGTTCTTC. Protein: CASSLPSATYNEQFF.

The rearrangement uses TRBV6-5 and TRBJ2-5, with D possibly being TRBD2 (5 bases). This CDR3 is built from 13 residues. From germline, CDR1 is MNHEY and CDR2 SVGAGI. V lost 7 bases to trimming and J lost 0 bases, with 9 bases between them. The CDR3, as DNA: TGTGCCAGCAACACTAGGGACCAAGAGACCCAGTACTTC. Amino acid sequence: CASNTRDQETQYF.

The chain links TRBV28 to TRBJ2-2; unclear D gene. V lost 6 bases and J 6 bases, leaving 8 bases between the germline ends. Germline V gene lookup returns CDR1 MDHEN and CDR2 SYDVKM. CDR3 length equals 12 residues. DNA of the CDR3: TGTGCCAGCAGCCAACATCCCGGGGAGCTGTTTTTT. This codes for CASSQHPGELFF.

The chain couples TRBV28 to TRBJ2-7; D is tentatively TRBD1 or TRBD2 (5 bases each). V lost 7 bases to trimming and J lost 3 bases, with 16 bases between them. The CDR3 is made up of 14 amino acids. Per the germline V gene, CDR1 is MDHEN and CDR2 is SYDVKM. In nucleotides, the CDR3 is TGTGCCAGCAAATCCGGGGCCCCCAGCTACGAGCAGTACTTC. It yields the protein CASKSGAPSYEQYF.

The V call is TRBV12-3 or TRBV12-4, the J call TRBJ2-3; D gene ambiguous. CDR3 length: 12 residues. Trimming removed 3 bases at V and 9 bases at J, with 10 bases between. CDR3 sequence: CASSFGVSTQYF. For the CDR3, the DNA is TGTGCCAGCAGTTTTGGGGTCAGCACGCAGTATTTT.

V usage is TRBV3-1 (or the pseudogene TRBV3-2) and J usage is TRBJ2-1; tentatively, D is TRBD1 (5 bases). Trimming pared 0 bases from V and 2 bases from J, leaving 20 bases between. The length of the CDR3 is 19 residues. CDR1 is LGHDT, CDR2 YNNKEL, per germline (reference sequence). In DNA, the CDR3 is TGTGCCAGCAGCCAAGATCTTTTGGGGCGCCCTCGGGCCTACAATGAGCAGTTCTTC. This translates into CASSQDLLGRPRAYNEQFF.

The rearrangement joins TRBV5-1 to TRBJ2-7, with D maybe TRBD2 (6 bases). Trimming pared 6 bases from V and 3 bases from J, leaving 31 bases between. This CDR3 has 19 residues. Germline assignment: CDR1 SGHRS and CDR2 YFSETQ. DNA of the CDR3: TGCGCCAGCAACCCAAGTTCACAGCCGACTAGATCTTGGGACTACGAGCAGTACTTC. This codes for CASNPSSQPTRSWDYEQYF.

V gene TRBV9 combines with J gene TRBJ2-1; TRBD2 matches 12 bases. Germline V gene lookup returns CDR1 SGDLS and CDR2 YYNGEE. The CDR3 length is 18 residues. After removal of 4 bases from V and 3 bases from J, the junction contained 11 bases not matched to a gene. The CDR3 spells CASSSRGLAGGNYNEQFF. Written as DNA, the CDR3 is TGTGCCAGCAGCTCGAGAGGGCTAGCGGGAGGGAACTACAATGAGCAGTTCTTC.

V gene TRBV24-1 combines with J gene TRBJ2-1, with a weak D call TRBD1 (5 bases). V gave up 9 bases and J gave up 3 bases, with 11 bases separating them. This CDR3 has 13 residues. Germline V gives CDR1 KGHDR, CDR2 SFDVKD. The CDR3 DNA reads as TGTGCCACCCAGTCGACAGTCTACAATGAGCAGTTCTTC. It encodes CATQSTVYNEQFF.

The V and J genes are TRBV10-1 and TRBJ2-7; no clear D gene. The CDR3 has 13 amino acids. V shed 10 bases and J shed 5 bases, with 18 bases lying between them. Germline CDR1 WNHNN, CDR2 SYGVQD (reference sequence). CDR3 DNA: TGCGCCATCAAGGGCCCGGTCCCCGACGAGCAGTACTTC. Its protein is CAIKGPVPDEQYF.

The chain recombines TRBV3-1 (or the pseudogene TRBV3-2) with TRBJ2-7; D not certain. V gave up 3 bases and J gave up 6 bases, with 6 bases separating them. The CDR3 contains 11 residues. From germline, CDR1 is LGHDT and CDR2 YNNKEL (reference sequence). The CDR3 DNA reads TGTGCCAGCAGCCAGGGATCCGAGCAGTACTTC. Translation: CASSQGSEQYF.

The CDR3 here is CARARTLWGDSNQPQHF. The CDR3 nucleotides read TGTGCCAGGGCCCGGACACTTTGGGGGGATAGCAATCAGCCCCAGCATTTT. This chain uses TRBV9 with TRBJ1-5; D possibly corresponds to TRBD1 (5 bases). The CDR3 covers 17 residues. CDR1 SGDLS and CDR2 YYNGEE come from the germline V gene. Trimming stripped 8 bases from V and 0 bases from J, with 21 bases between.

V and J are TRBV5-1 and TRBJ2-1, with D perhaps matching TRBD2 (6 bases). Germline CDR1 and CDR2: SGHRS and YFSETQ. V was cut by 0 bases and J by 5 bases, with 9 bases left in between. CDR3 length equals 14 residues. CDR3 amino acids: CASSLGASDNEQFF. CDR3 nucleotides: TGCGCCAGCAGCTTGGGGGCTAGCGACAATGAGCAGTTCTTC. Full variable domain (outside the CDR3, taken from reference TRBV5-1 and TRBJ2-1): KAGVTQTPRYLIKTRGQQVTLSCSPISGHRSVSWYQQTPGQGLQFLFEYFSETQRNKGNFPGRFSGRQFSNSRSEMNVSTLELGDSALYLCASSLGASDNEQFFGPGTRLTVL.

This sequence joins TRBV15 and TRBJ2-5, with D perhaps matching TRBD1 (6 bases). The CDR3 runs to 16 residues. V was trimmed by 2 bases and J by 2 bases, leaving 15 bases between them. Germline V gene data show CDR1 as LNHNV and CDR2 as YYDKDF (reference sequence). Here the CDR3 DNA reads TGTGCCACCAGCAGACCCCAGGGGAAGCGGCAAGAGACCCAGTACTTC. It yields the protein CATSRPQGKRQETQYF.

This chain uses TRBV10-3 with TRBJ1-3; 8 bases map to TRBD1. Losses at the gene ends were 5 bases for V and 2 bases for J; bases not matched to a gene: 5. This CDR3 is built from 15 residues. In germline, CDR1 is ENHRY, CDR2 SYGVKD. The CDR3, as DNA: TGTGCCATCAGTCGTGGACAGGGACCTGGAAACACCATATATTTT. Protein sequence: CAISRGQGPGNTIYF.